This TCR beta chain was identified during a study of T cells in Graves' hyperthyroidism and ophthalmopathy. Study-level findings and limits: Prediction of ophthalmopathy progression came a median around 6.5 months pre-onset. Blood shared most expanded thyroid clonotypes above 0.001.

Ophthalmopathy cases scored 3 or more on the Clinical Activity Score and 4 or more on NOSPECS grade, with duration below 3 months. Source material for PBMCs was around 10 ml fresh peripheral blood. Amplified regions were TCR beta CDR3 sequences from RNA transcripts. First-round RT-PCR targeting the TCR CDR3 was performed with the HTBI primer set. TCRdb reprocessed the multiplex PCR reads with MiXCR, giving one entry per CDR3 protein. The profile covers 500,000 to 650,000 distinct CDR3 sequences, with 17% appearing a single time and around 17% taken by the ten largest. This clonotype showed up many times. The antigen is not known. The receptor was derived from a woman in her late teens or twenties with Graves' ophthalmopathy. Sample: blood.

This CDR3 is CAISAAATGYTF. For the CDR3, the DNA is TGTGCCATCAGTGCGGCGGCAACTGGCTACACCTTC. This chain uses TRBV10-3 with TRBJ1-2; no clear D. V lost 4 bases and J lost 7, with 10 bases in between. The CDR3 is 12 amino acids. The germline CDR1 and CDR2 sequences are ENHRY and SYGVKD.